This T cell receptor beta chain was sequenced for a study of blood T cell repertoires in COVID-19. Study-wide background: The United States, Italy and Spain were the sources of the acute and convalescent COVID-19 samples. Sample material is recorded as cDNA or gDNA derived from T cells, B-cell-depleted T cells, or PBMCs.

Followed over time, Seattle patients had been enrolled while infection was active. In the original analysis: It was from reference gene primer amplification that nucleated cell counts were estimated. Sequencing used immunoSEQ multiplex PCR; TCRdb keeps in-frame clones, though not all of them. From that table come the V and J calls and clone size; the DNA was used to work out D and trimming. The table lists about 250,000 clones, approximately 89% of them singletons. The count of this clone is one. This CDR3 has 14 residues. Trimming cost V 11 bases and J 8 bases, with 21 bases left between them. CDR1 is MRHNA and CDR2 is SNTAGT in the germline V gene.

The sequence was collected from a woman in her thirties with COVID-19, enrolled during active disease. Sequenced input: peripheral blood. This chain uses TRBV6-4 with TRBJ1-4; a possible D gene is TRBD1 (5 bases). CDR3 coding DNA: TGTGCCCCACCAATAGGGACCGGGGGGGAAAAACTGTTTTTT. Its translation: CAPPIGTGGEKLFF.